One sample yielded the 11 T cell receptor beta chains listed below, sequenced in a study of breast tumors, draining lymph nodes, adjacent tissues. Axillary draining lymph nodes of breast cancer patients supplied the node samples. From the multiplex PCR reads, TCRdb called clonotypes with MiXCR, one entry per CDR3 protein. The data hold around 290,000 distinct CDR3 sequences, with 30% to 35% observed a single time. The sequenced sample was axillary lymph node tissue. The receptors come from a female donor with breast cancer. Some clones in this sample may be carry-over from other donors' samples.

This clonotype was recorded many times. The CDR3 region is CSARLRGRLSFYEQYF. The CDR3, as DNA: TGCAGTGCTAGGTTGCGCGGGAGGCTAAGCTTTTACGAGCAGTACTTC. The chain is built from TRBV20-1 and TRBJ2-7; 8 bases agree with TRBD2. Germline values: CDR1 DFQATT, CDR2 SNEGSKA (reference sequence). Unmatched junction bases numbered 14, after V lost 3 bases and J lost 4 bases. CDR3 length: 16 residues.

There are many counts of this clonotype. The rearrangement uses TRBV19 and TRBJ2-2; 10 bases are shared with TRBD2. Germline V lookup: CDR1 LNHDA, CDR2 SQIVND (reference sequence). Unmatched junction bases numbered 13, after V lost 5 bases and J lost 1 base. This CDR3 is 19 amino acids long. The CDR3 region has the DNA TGTGCCAGTAGTGCTCTCCGGGCTAGCGGGAGAGGGAACACCGGGGAGCTGTTTTTT. It encodes CASSALRASGRGNTGELFF.

The chain combines TRBV20-1 with TRBJ2-2; unclear D gene. Per the germline V gene, CDR1 is DFQATT and CDR2 is SNEGSKA (reference sequence). This CDR3 has 12 residues. The V gene lost 1 base and the J gene lost 7 bases, with 7 bases spanning the gap. The CDR3 loop reads CSARGSSGELFF. The CDR3 nucleotides read TGCAGTGCTAGAGGGTCTAGCGGGGAGCTGTTTTTT.

The chain uses TRBV20-1 and TRBJ1-5; D not resolved. From germline, CDR1 is DFQATT and CDR2 SNEGSKA (reference sequence). This CDR3 is built from 12 residues. The V end lost 6 bases, the J end lost 11 bases, and 17 bases lay between the germline ends. The CDR3 region is CSAYGGEETQHF. In DNA form, the CDR3 reads TGCAGTGCCTACGGAGGAGAAGAGACCCAGCATTTT.

This clonotype was seen at least ten times. This chain joins TRBV6-6 and TRBJ2-7; weak D call: TRBD1 (5 bases). Trimming took off 6 bases at V and 3 bases at J, with 15 bases between the two ends. The CDR3 loop spans 14 amino acids. Germline assignment: CDR1 MNHNY and CDR2 SVGAGI (reference sequence). CDR3 sequence: CASSKLGHDYEQYF. In nucleotides, the CDR3 is TGTGCCAGCAGCAAGTTAGGACATGACTACGAGCAGTACTTC.

This clonotype was found many times. The gene calls are TRBV29-1 and TRBJ2-7; maybe TRBD1 (6 bases). This CDR3 contains 12 residues. V was pared by 8 bases and J by 9 bases, with 20 bases between. Germline lookup yields CDR1 SQVTM and CDR2 ANQGSEA. The CDR3 reads CSPRQELVVQYF. The CDR3 coding sequence is TGCAGCCCTCGACAGGAGCTCGTCGTGCAGTACTTC.

Ten or more counts support this clonotype. A much larger clone differs from this one at a single base, so this may be a read error. J is TRBJ2-5 and V is TRBV29-1; D is unclear. V gave up 4 bases and J gave up 4 bases, with 13 bases separating them. This CDR3 comprises 13 residues. CDR1 SQVTM and CDR2 ANQGSEA come from the germline V gene. CDR3 nucleotide sequence: TGCAGCGTTGGGGCGTCAGCTCGAGAGACCCAGTACTTC. Its translation: CSVGASARETQYF.

In this sample, this clonotype turned up a few times. This may be a read error, as it is one base from a much larger clone. This chain links TRBV7-3 with TRBJ2-1; D possibly matches TRBD1 or TRBD2 (6 bases each). The germline V gene has CDR1 SGHTA and CDR2 FQGTGA. This CDR3 comprises 15 residues. CDR3 bases: TGTGCCAGCAGCTTAGGGGGGAGAGGGACACATGAGCTGTTCTTC. Translation gives CASSLGGRGTHELFF.

This clonotype was found many times. The rearrangement joins TRBV4-1 to TRBJ2-5; 12 nucleotides line up with TRBD2. Looked up from germline, CDR1 is MGHRA and CDR2 is YSYEKL. The CDR3 sequence is 15 residues long. Germline trimming cut 4 bases from V and 5 bases from J; bases unmatched to any gene: 5. In nucleotides, the CDR3 is TGCGCCAGCAGCCGGGAGCTAGCGGGAGGGGAGACCCAGTACTTC. Protein product: CASSRELAGGETQYF.

Notes on this clonotype: One junction end disagrees with the germline gene, perhaps due to a read error. The gene calls are TRBV29-1 and TRBJ2-1; D might be TRBD2 (6 bases). Germline V gives CDR1 SQVTM, CDR2 ANQGSEA. The CDR3 covers 14 residues. CDR3 loop: CSVNYGSSNNEQFF. The CDR3 nucleotides read TGCAGCGTTAATTACGGGAGCTCCAACAATGAGCAGTTCTTC.

The table lists this clonotype with many counts. The rearrangement links TRBV12-3 or TRBV12-4 to TRBJ2-1, with a tentative D call TRBD1 (6 bases). This CDR3 is built from 12 residues. The germline V and J ends were trimmed by 6 bases and 7 bases, with 10 bases remaining between them. The CDR3 DNA reads TGTGCCAGCAGCCGAGGACAGAATGAGCAGTTCTTC. The encoded protein is CASSRGQNEQFF.